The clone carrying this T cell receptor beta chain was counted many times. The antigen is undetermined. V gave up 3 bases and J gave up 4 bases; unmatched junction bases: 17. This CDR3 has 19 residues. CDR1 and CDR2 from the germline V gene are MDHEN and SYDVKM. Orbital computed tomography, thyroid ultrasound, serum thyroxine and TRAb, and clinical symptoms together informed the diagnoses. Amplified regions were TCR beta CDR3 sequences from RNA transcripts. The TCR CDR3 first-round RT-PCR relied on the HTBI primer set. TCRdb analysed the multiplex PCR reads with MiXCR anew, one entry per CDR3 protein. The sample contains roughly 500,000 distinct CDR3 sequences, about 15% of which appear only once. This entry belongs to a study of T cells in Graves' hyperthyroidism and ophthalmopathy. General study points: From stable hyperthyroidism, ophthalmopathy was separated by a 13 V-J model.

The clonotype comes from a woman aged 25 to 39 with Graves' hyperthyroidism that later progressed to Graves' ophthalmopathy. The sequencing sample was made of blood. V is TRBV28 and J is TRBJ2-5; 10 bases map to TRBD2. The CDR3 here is CASSFFSSGELAGLETQYF. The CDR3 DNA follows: TGTGCCAGCAGTTTTTTCTCTTCAGGGGAACTAGCGGGACTAGAGACCCAGTACTTC. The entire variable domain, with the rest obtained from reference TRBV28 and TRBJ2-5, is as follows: DVKVTQSSRYLVKRTGEKVFLECVQDMDHENMFWYRQDPGLGLRLIYFSYDVKMKEKGDIPEGYSVSREKKERFSLILESASTNQTSMYLCASSFFSSGELAGLETQYFGPGTRLLVL.